The 24 T cell receptor beta chains presented below share a single source sample, sequenced in a study of human thymus T cells. TCRdb's copy holds only in-frame clones and misses some; the assay was immunoSEQ multiplex PCR. Of about 43,000 clones detected, 95% appear once; the ten largest clones hold approximately 0.15%. Sequencing was carried out using blood. The receptors come from a girl under two years old with a congenital heart defect but otherwise immunologically healthy.

This clone came up a few times. This chain joins TRBV7-9 and TRBJ2-2; D is unclear. Germline CDR1 and CDR2: SEHNR and FQNEAQ (reference sequence). The CDR3 loop spans 14 amino acids. Between the trimmed V and J ends, which lost 11 bases and 0 bases, there was a span of 13 bases. The CDR3 sequence: CASRGSPNTGELFF. As DNA, the CDR3 is TGTGCCTCTCGCGGCAGTCCGAACACCGGGGAGCTGTTTTTT.

V and J are TRBV28 and TRBJ1-2, with 9 bases identical to TRBD1. The junction had 13 bases not matched to a gene; V was cut back by 3 bases and J by 8 bases. CDR1 MDHEN and CDR2 SYDVKM come from the germline V gene. The CDR3 runs 16 residues. The CDR3 coding sequence is TGTGCCAGCAGTTTGCCTCAACTCTGGACAGGGGCGGGCTACACCTTC. Encoded protein: CASSLPQLWTGAGYTF.

This chain connects TRBV18 to TRBJ2-1; 7 nucleotides match TRBD2. V lost 0 bases to trimming and J lost 8 bases; unmatched junction nucleotides: 7. This CDR3 region has 15 residues. CDR1 and CDR2 from the germline V gene are KGHSH and LQKENI. In nucleotides, the CDR3 is TGTGCCAGCTCACCACCGATGGCGGGAGTCGATGAGCAGTTCTTC. This sequence encodes CASSPPMAGVDEQFF.

The chain is built from TRBV15 and TRBJ2-3; D remains unclear. There are 14 residues in the CDR3. Trimming removed 0 bases at V and 0 bases at J, with 4 bases between. CDR1 is LNHNV, CDR2 YYDKDF, per germline (reference sequence). This CDR3 is CATSRDSSTDTQYF. DNA of the CDR3: TGTGCCACCAGCAGAGATAGCAGCACAGATACGCAGTATTTT.

In its sample, this clone was seen once. The same CDR3 can be traced to other DNA sequences in this sample. V and J are TRBV5-1 and TRBJ2-5, with D perhaps TRBD1 (6 bases). CDR1 SGHRS and CDR2 YFSETQ come from the germline V gene. Trimming pared 1 base from V and 5 bases from J, leaving 6 bases between. The CDR3 extends over 12 amino acids. In DNA, the CDR3 is TGCGCCAGCAGCTTGACAGGGGAGACCCAGTACTTC. Protein sequence: CASSLTGETQYF. Together with reference TRBV5-1 and TRBJ2-5, the CDR3 gives the full variable domain: KAGVTQTPRYLIKTRGQQVTLSCSPISGHRSVSWYQQTPGQGLQFLFEYFSETQRNKGNFPGRFSGRQFSNSRSEMNVSTLELGDSALYLCASSLTGETQYFGPGTRLLVL.

The chain combines TRBV7-9 with TRBJ2-7; D not resolved. Germline values: CDR1 SEHNR, CDR2 FQNEAQ (reference sequence). The germline V and J ends were trimmed by 4 bases and 0 bases, with 4 bases remaining between them. This CDR3 is built from 12 residues. The CDR3: CASSSLSYEQYF. In DNA form, the CDR3 reads TGTGCCAGCAGCTCCCTCTCCTACGAGCAGTACTTC.

The chain employs TRBV19 and TRBJ1-3; weak D call: TRBD1 (5 bases). This CDR3 region has 14 residues. The V end was cut by 6 bases, the J end by 0 bases, with 9 bases between. Germline V gives CDR1 LNHDA, CDR2 SQIVND (reference sequence). CDR3 nucleotides: TGTGCCAGTAGCCCGGGGGGCTCTGGAAACACCATATATTTT. Its protein product is CASSPGGSGNTIYF.

This chain links TRBV30 with TRBJ1-1; D not certain. Per germline, CDR1 GTSNPN and CDR2 SVGIG (reference sequence). The ends were cut back, 3 bases at V and 7 bases at J, with 12 bases in the middle. This CDR3 spans 12 amino acids. CDR3 sequence (DNA): TGTGCCTGGAGAATAATAGGGTATGAAGCTTTCTTT. This codes for CAWRIIGYEAFF.

The chain links TRBV7-9 to TRBJ2-7; no clear D gene. The germline gives CDR1 SEHNR, CDR2 FQNEAQ (reference sequence). Trimming removed 1 base from V and 2 bases from J, with 3 bases in between. This CDR3 contains 12 residues. This chain's CDR3 is CASSLGAYEQYF. The CDR3 bases are TGTGCCAGCAGCTTAGGGGCCTACGAGCAGTACTTC.

The V and J genes are TRBV14 and TRBJ2-4; D is unresolved. Germline CDR1 reads SGHDN; CDR2 reads FVKESK. With 6 bases removed from V and 0 bases from J, the gap between germline ends came to 18 bases. The CDR3 consists of 17 residues. Written as DNA, the CDR3 is TGTGCCAGCAGGACGAGCGAACTGAGGCTAGCCAAAAACATTCAGTACTTC. Translation: CASRTSELRLAKNIQYF.

The V gene is TRBV7-2, the J gene TRBJ2-5, with 11 positions matching TRBD2. The closer fit of TRBJ2-7 to the DNA end suggests the J call may be wrong. CDR3 length equals 18 residues. Germline V gene lookup returns CDR1 SGHTA and CDR2 FQGNSA. For the CDR3, the DNA is TGTGCCAGCAGCCCCACTAGCGGGAGAGTCAAGGAACTATACGAGCAGTACTTC. This sequence encodes CASSPTSGRVKELYEQYF.

This chain connects TRBV6-5 to TRBJ2-3; D assignment may be TRBD1 or TRBD2 (5 bases each). The germline V gene encodes CDR1 MNHEY and CDR2 SVGAGI. The CDR3 is 12 amino acids. The ends were cut back, 4 bases at V and 9 bases at J, with 11 bases in the middle. The CDR3 sequence is CASSSGRRTQYF. CDR3 DNA sequence: TGTGCCAGCAGTTCGGGACGCAGGACGCAGTATTTT.

The V gene is TRBV19, the J gene TRBJ1-3; D uncertain. Germline V gives CDR1 LNHDA, CDR2 SQIVND (reference sequence). The length of the CDR3 is 12 residues. V shed 7 bases and J shed 0 bases, with 4 bases lying between them. CDR3 loop: CASTSSGNTIYF. The CDR3 bases are TGTGCCAGTACTAGCTCTGGAAACACCATATATTTT.

This clone was found once. The chain carries TRBV4-2 and TRBJ2-7; unclear D gene. Germline CDR1 reads LGHNA; CDR2 reads YNFKEQ. V was pared by 0 bases and J by 5 bases, with 11 bases between. The CDR3 totals 14 residues. CDR3 nucleotide sequence: TGTGCCAGCAGCCAAGACAAGCTAGTCCACGAGCAGTACTTC. It encodes CASSQDKLVHEQYF.

This sequence joins TRBV6-5 and TRBJ2-3, with D uncertain. Trimming took 5 bases from V and 6 from J, leaving 12 bases between them. Germline values: CDR1 MNHEY, CDR2 SVGAGI. The CDR3 has 13 residues. The CDR3: CASSRGAPDTQYF. CDR3 in DNA: TGTGCCAGCAGTCGCGGCGCCCCGGATACGCAGTATTTT.

The J gene is TRBJ1-2, the V gene TRBV7-9, with D possibly TRBD1 on 5 matching bases. CDR1 is SEHNR and CDR2 is FQNEAQ in the germline V gene (reference sequence). Trimming left V 5 bases short and J 8 bases short, with 15 bases between. The CDR3 is 13 amino acids. CDR3 loop: CASSGELGEGYTF. CDR3 bases: TGTGCCAGCAGCGGCGAGTTGGGGGAAGGCTACACCTTC.

The chain uses TRBV11-3 and TRBJ2-1, with 12 bases matching TRBD2. This CDR3 contains 15 residues. Per the germline V gene, CDR1 is SGHNT and CDR2 is YENEEA. J gave up 10 bases and V 2 bases, and 6 bases lay outside the gene matches. CDR3 sequence reads: CASSLRLAGEREQFF. The CDR3 nucleotides are TGTGCCAGCAGCTTACGACTAGCGGGAGAGAGGGAGCAGTTCTTC.

J is TRBJ2-1 and V is TRBV18, with 7 nucleotides matching TRBD1. The CDR3 is 17 residues long. The germline V gene has CDR1 KGHSH and CDR2 LQKENI. The V segment lost 2 bases and the J segment 8 bases; nucleotides outside the gene matches: 15. CDR3 loop: CASSPNRQGVLLDEQFF. CDR3 DNA sequence: TGTGCCAGCTCACCAAACCGACAGGGAGTCTTGTTGGATGAGCAGTTCTTC.

The chain uses TRBV10-3 and TRBJ2-5, with D unresolved. Germline CDR1 reads ENHRY; CDR2 reads SYGVKD. Trimming shortened V by 6 bases and J by 1 base, and 15 bases separated the two germline ends. The CDR3 has 15 residues. CDR3 protein: CAISIFDGIQETQYF. CDR3 nucleotides: TGTGCCATCAGCATATTCGACGGAATCCAAGAGACCCAGTACTTC.

J is TRBJ2-6 and V is TRBV10-1, with D uncertain. The CDR3 has 17 residues. V gave up 4 bases and J gave up 4 bases, with 17 bases separating them. Germline V gene sequence: CDR1 WNHNN, CDR2 SYGVQD (reference sequence). The CDR3 nucleotides read TGCGCCAGCAGTGGGGGTACAAGGGCGAGAGGGGCCAACGTCCTGACTTTC. Translation gives CASSGGTRARGANVLTF.

The rearrangement links TRBV6-5 to TRBJ1-5; D might be TRBD1 (6 bases). V gave up 0 bases and J gave up 4 bases, with 7 bases separating them. The CDR3 is 14 residues long. From germline, CDR1 is MNHEY and CDR2 SVGAGI. DNA of the CDR3: TGTGCCAGCAGTTACTCAGGGGGTAATCAGCCCCAGCATTTT. It translates to CASSYSGGNQPQHF.

The gene calls are TRBV7-6 and TRBJ2-5; D is perhaps TRBD1 or TRBD2 (5 bases each). The V gene lost 6 bases and the J gene lost 3 bases, with 17 bases spanning the gap. Germline V lookup: CDR1 SGHVS, CDR2 FNYEAQ. This CDR3 comprises 15 residues. CDR3 sequence: CASSLSPGPEETQYF. CDR3 coding DNA: TGTGCCAGCAGTTTGTCTCCGGGGCCTGAAGAGACCCAGTACTTC.

The rearrangement uses TRBV6-1 and TRBJ2-7, with D unresolved. Trimming removed 3 bases from V and 4 bases from J, with 10 bases in between. Germline CDR1 is MNHNS and CDR2 is SASEGT. The CDR3 is 13 residues long. CDR3 in amino acids: CASSDWLLYEQYF. The CDR3 region has the DNA TGTGCCAGCAGTGACTGGTTACTATACGAGCAGTACTTC.

The rearrangement uses TRBV15 and TRBJ1-1; a possible D gene is TRBD1 (5 bases). The CDR3 runs 13 residues. V lost 1 base and J lost 2, with 5 bases in between. Germline values: CDR1 LNHNV, CDR2 YYDKDF (reference sequence). The CDR3 sequence: CATSRGTNTEAFF. CDR3 coding DNA: TGTGCCACCAGCAGAGGGACAAACACTGAAGCTTTCTTT. Combining the CDR3 with reference TRBV15 and TRBJ1-1 gives the whole variable domain DAMVIQNPRYQVTQFGKPVTLSCSQTLNHNVMYWYQQKSSQAPKLLFHYYDKDFNNEADTPDNFQSRRPNTSFCFLDIRSPGLGDTAMYLCATSRGTNTEAFFGQGTRLTVV.